This T cell receptor beta chain was observed in a study of molecular identifiers for immune sequencing clone quantification. Study-wide results and caveats: Naive cells had under 1% of molecules in clones above 20 RNA copies, effectors over 98%.

V was trimmed by 3 bases and J by 3 bases, leaving 24 bases between them. Per the germline V gene, CDR1 is DFQATT and CDR2 is SNEGSKA (reference sequence). The CDR3 runs 17 residues. This clonotype showed up just a few times. Antigen unknown. RNA fractions of 10%, 30% or 50% and roughly 19,000 to 1,100,000 sorted cells were the source of naive CD8 libraries. Sorting recovered naive CD8 T cells on a CD8+CD4-CCR7+CD45RA+ profile. The bulk TCR libraries were made with methods described before and with listed TCR primers. TCRdb used MiXCR to reprocess the PCR reads, holding one entry per CDR3 protein. The sample yields over 550,000 distinct CDR3 sequences, 25% seen once.

The gene calls are TRBV20-1 and TRBJ2-7, with D perhaps being TRBD1 or TRBD2 (6 bases each). The sequencing input was naive CD8+ T cells from blood, with Jurkat cell RNA spiked in. This sample's subset: FACS-sorted CD8+CD4-CCR7+CD45RA+ naive T cells. This TCR was recovered from a human donor in good health. Some libraries in this study had Jurkat cell RNA spiked in. The CDR3 DNA sequence: TGCAGTGCTAGTGCACACGGGAGACAGGAGCCGAACTACGAGCAGTACTTC. Its translation: CSASAHGRQEPNYEQYF.